This passage covers 7 T cell receptor beta chains from one sample sequenced in a study of blood T cell repertoires in COVID-19. Repertoires were generated with immunoSEQ multiplex PCR, while TCRdb's copy carries only in-frame clones and drops some. The sample has 270,000 or so clones, around 90% seen once; the top ten hold under 2.5%. The sample consisted of peripheral blood. The receptors were gathered from an older woman with COVID-19, enrolled during active disease.

In the case of this clone: At one end, the junction sequence differs from germline, possibly due to a read error. This chain connects TRBV2 to TRBJ1-1; 7 bases agree with TRBD1. This CDR3 contains 15 residues. Germline loops: CDR1 SNHLY, CDR2 FYNNEI. This CDR3 reads CASSELVLSVQGTHF. For the CDR3, the DNA is TGTGCCAGCAGTGAATTAGTCCTTTCTGTACAGGGGACCCACTTT. The full variable domain, its missing parts supplied by reference TRBV2 and TRBJ1-1, is EPEVTQTPSHQVTQMGQEVILRCVPISNHLYFYWYRQILGQKVEFLVSFYNNEISEKSEIFDDQFSVERPDGSNFTLKIRSTKLEDSAMYFCASSELVLSVQGTHFGQGTRLTVV.

CDR3 sequence reads: CASSTGQPTGELFF. CDR3 DNA sequence: TGCGCCAGCAGCACGGGACAGCCCACCGGGGAGCTGTTTTTT. The rearrangement joins TRBV5-1 to TRBJ2-2; 7 nucleotides line up with TRBD1. V gave up 4 bases and J gave up 4 bases; unmatched junction bases: 4. The CDR3 is made up of 14 amino acids. Per the germline V gene, CDR1 is SGHRS and CDR2 is YFSETQ. The entire variable domain, with the rest obtained from reference TRBV5-1 and TRBJ2-2, is as follows: KAGVTQTPRYLIKTRGQQVTLSCSPISGHRSVSWYQQTPGQGLQFLFEYFSETQRNKGNFPGRFSGRQFSNSRSEMNVSTLELGDSALYLCASSTGQPTGELFFGEGSRLTVL.

The CDR3 DNA is TGTGCCAGCAGCCAAGCGAGGGGACAGGGGACTCGGGAGCAGTACTTC. This translates into CASSQARGQGTREQYF. The chain is built from TRBV6-6 and TRBJ2-7; 10 bases line up with TRBD1. Germline V gene sequence: CDR1 MNHNY, CDR2 SVGAGI (reference sequence). The CDR3 totals 16 residues. Losses at the gene ends were 6 bases for V and 7 bases for J; bases not matched to a gene: 15.

This rearrangement joins TRBV5-5 to TRBJ2-2; 11 bases fit TRBD1. V lost 4 bases, J lost 5 bases, and 4 bases stayed unmatched. Germline CDR1 reads SGHKS; CDR2 reads YYEKEE (reference sequence). The CDR3 loop spans 15 amino acids. The CDR3 reads CASSQDRGLTGELFF. CDR3 bases: TGTGCCAGCAGCCAGGACAGGGGGCTGACCGGGGAGCTGTTTTTT.

This clone was seen a few times. The gene calls are TRBV7-9 and TRBJ2-7; 7 positions agree with TRBD2. The V segment lost 5 bases and the J segment 5 bases; nucleotides outside the gene matches: 9. The CDR3 is made up of 14 amino acids. Germline V gene lookup returns CDR1 SEHNR and CDR2 FQNEAQ (reference sequence). The CDR3 DNA follows: TGTGCCAGCAGCACATCGACTAGCTCAGACGAGCAGTACTTC. This encodes CASSTSTSSDEQYF.

This rearrangement joins TRBV18 to TRBJ1-1; D possibly corresponds to TRBD1 (5 bases). The V end lost 1 base, the J end lost 4 bases, and 16 bases lay between the germline ends. CDR3 length: 16 residues. Germline CDR1 is KGHSH and CDR2 is LQKENI. The DNA for the CDR3 is TGTGCCAGCTCACCACTATTGACAGCCATGGGCACTGAAGCTTTCTTT. Translation: CASSPLLTAMGTEAFF.

In DNA form, the CDR3 reads TGTGCCAGCTCACCTGGACAGGCGGGAGCTTTCTTT. Residues: CASSPGQAGAFF. The V gene is TRBV18, the J gene TRBJ1-1, with 7 bases fitting TRBD1. This CDR3 contains 12 residues. Germline V gene sequence: CDR1 KGHSH, CDR2 LQKENI. After removal of 3 bases from V and 10 bases from J, the junction contained 5 bases not matched to a gene.